This T cell receptor (beta chain) is from a study of CD8 T cell repertoires and HIV-1 epitope variants. Study overall: T cells were stimulated with Twenty-five Gag and Nef peptides separately.

Profiling relied on immunoSEQ multiplex PCR, and the TCRdb table lists in-frame clones only, not all of them. This sample has 6,800 or so clones; approximately 65% occur once, and the top ten carry roughly 45%. Trimming cost V 6 bases and J 3 bases, with 12 bases left between them. Per the germline V gene, CDR1 is SGHTA and CDR2 is FQGNSA. This CDR3 has 14 residues. This clone was detected a few times. Its cognate antigen is unknown. The sample comprised cultured CD8+ T cells derived from PBMCs. This chain connects TRBV7-2 to TRBJ2-1, with D unresolved. This sequence was found in a male donor with HIV. CDR3 DNA sequence: TGTGCCAGCAGACCCTCGGTAGGCTACAATGAGCAGTTCTTC. This gives the protein CASRPSVGYNEQFF. Using reference TRBV7-2 and TRBJ2-1 for the parts outside the CDR3, the full variable domain is GAGVSQSPSNKVTEKGKDVELRCDPISGHTALYWYRQSLGQGLEFLIYFQGNSAPDKSGLPSDRFSAERTGGSVSTLTIQRTQQEDSAVYLCASRPSVGYNEQFFGPGTRLTVL.